The next 7 T cell receptor beta chains were all read from a single sample in a study of blood T cell repertoires in COVID-19. Some clones are missing from TCRdb's copy, which holds only in-frame ones; the method was immunoSEQ multiplex PCR. Among about 120,000 clones, around two thirds were seen once, and the ten largest hold approximately 2.1%. The sequenced material came from peripheral blood. These receptors all stem from a woman in her 70s with acute or convalescent COVID-19.

This clone was recorded once. The chain joins TRBV5-6 to TRBJ1-2; perhaps TRBD1 as D (6 bases). Germline values: CDR1 SGHDT, CDR2 YYEEEE. Trimming removed 1 base from V and 6 bases from J, with 16 bases in between. This CDR3 region has 15 residues. CDR3 nucleotides: TGTGCCAGCAGCTTGACAGGGCGCCCTGGGGATGGCTACACCTTC. Translating it yields CASSLTGRPGDGYTF.

The chain couples TRBV7-9 to TRBJ2-1; D gene ambiguous. Per the germline V gene, CDR1 is SEHNR and CDR2 is FQNEAQ (reference sequence). Trimming cost V 3 bases and J 7 bases, with 7 bases left between them. CDR3 size: 12 residues. The chain's CDR3 is CASSFRSNEQFF. CDR3 in DNA: TGTGCCAGCAGCTTTAGGAGTAATGAGCAGTTCTTC.

The chain employs TRBV27 and TRBJ2-4; TRBD1 agrees at 8 bases. The V and J ends lost 8 bases and 0 bases, in that order; junction bases with no gene match: 9. Germline V gives CDR1 MNHEY, CDR2 SMNVEV (reference sequence). The CDR3 length is 16 residues. This CDR3 is CASLDGTGLAKNIQYF. CDR3 in DNA: TGTGCCAGCCTTGACGGGACAGGTCTAGCCAAAAACATTCAGTACTTC.

The chain couples TRBV29-1 to TRBJ2-1; 7 nucleotides align to TRBD1. The CDR3 length is 12 residues. Unmatched junction bases numbered 14, after V lost 6 bases and J lost 15 bases. CDR1 is SQVTM and CDR2 is ANQGSEA in the germline V gene. CDR3 region: CSVMQDDRVGFF. CDR3 DNA: TGCAGCGTCATGCAGGATGACAGGGTTGGGTTCTTC.

The chain carries TRBV10-3 and TRBJ2-5; 10 bases line up with TRBD1. J was trimmed by 4 bases and V by 4 bases; bases with no gene match: 9. This CDR3 has 16 residues. From germline, CDR1 is ENHRY and CDR2 SYGVKD. CDR3 sequence reads: CAISGTGGGVSETQYF. The DNA of the CDR3 is TGTGCCATCAGTGGGACAGGGGGTGGCGTCTCAGAGACCCAGTACTTC.

This chain uses TRBV3-1 (or the pseudogene TRBV3-2) with TRBJ2-1; TRBD2 is a possible D gene (6 bases). Trimming cost V 7 bases and J 3 bases, with 13 bases left between them. There are 14 residues in the CDR3. The germline V gene has CDR1 LGHDT and CDR2 YNNKEL (reference sequence). CDR3 in DNA: TGTGCCAGCACCCGGGGGAAGTACTACAATGAGCAGTTCTTC. This encodes CASTRGKYYNEQFF.

The chain couples TRBV13 to TRBJ2-1; 13 bases agree with TRBD2. The junction had 4 bases not matched to a gene; V was cut back by 2 bases and J by 0 bases. CDR1 is PRHDT, CDR2 FYEKMQ, per germline (reference sequence). The CDR3 runs to 18 residues. CDR3 sequence: CASSLIGTSGNSYNEQFF. DNA of the CDR3: TGTGCCAGCAGCTTAATCGGGACTAGCGGGAACTCCTACAATGAGCAGTTCTTC.